This T cell receptor beta chain stems from a study of response to subunit inactivated influenza vaccine. Deletions cut 4 bases from V and 1 base from J, with 11 bases between. Germline loops: CDR1 SGHTA, CDR2 FQGNSA. CDR3 length equals 15 residues. TCRdb re-derived calls from the RT-PCR reads in MiXCR, one entry per CDR3 protein. The table records 710,000 or so distinct CDR3 sequences, around 14% of them present only once. The rearrangement uses TRBV7-2 and TRBJ2-1; the D gene is possibly TRBD1 (5 bases). This TCR came from a middle-aged man who received an inactivated influenza vaccine. Here the sequenced sample was PBMCs from blood, taken 11 to 12 days after vaccination. The DNA of the CDR3 is TGTGCCAGCAGCTCCAGGGTAACATCCTACAATGAGCAGTTCTTC. It codes for CASSSRVTSYNEQFF.